This TCR beta chain was recorded in a study of beta chain features in type 1 diabetes. Broader study findings: Moderately but significantly shorter TCRB CDR3s were found in Type 1 diabetes patients in all four CD4+ subsets. Diminished insertions and augmented deletions at VDJ junctions characterized type 1 diabetes patients. Compared with healthy donors, patients appeared to share more similar naive, central memory and regulatory TCRB repertoires.

As every portion of the isolated RNA was reverse transcribed, the sequencing read expressed TCRB transcripts. The protocol was immunoSEQ multiplex PCR, while the TCRdb copy is restricted to in-frame clones and leaves out a portion. The sample consists of some 640,000 clones, around 15% of them appearing once. This clone was seen a few times. Antigen specificity is unknown. Cell sorting via CD45RO/CCR7/CD25/CD127/CD95/CD27 was performed to obtain CD4+ naive, central memory, regulatory and stem cell-like memory cells. Sorted populations all exceeded 95% purity. Germline V CDR1 and CDR2: SGHDN, FVKESK. The CDR3 is 14 residues long. V dropped 3 bases and J dropped 7 bases, with 12 bases sitting between them.

The V gene is TRBV14, the J gene TRBJ2-2, with no clear D. The receptor was derived from a man aged 18 to 29 with type 1 diabetes. Material: naive CD4+ T cells from blood. This CDR3 is CASSQEWGFGELFF. The DNA for the CDR3 is TGTGCCAGCAGCCAGGAATGGGGATTCGGGGAGCTGTTTTTT.